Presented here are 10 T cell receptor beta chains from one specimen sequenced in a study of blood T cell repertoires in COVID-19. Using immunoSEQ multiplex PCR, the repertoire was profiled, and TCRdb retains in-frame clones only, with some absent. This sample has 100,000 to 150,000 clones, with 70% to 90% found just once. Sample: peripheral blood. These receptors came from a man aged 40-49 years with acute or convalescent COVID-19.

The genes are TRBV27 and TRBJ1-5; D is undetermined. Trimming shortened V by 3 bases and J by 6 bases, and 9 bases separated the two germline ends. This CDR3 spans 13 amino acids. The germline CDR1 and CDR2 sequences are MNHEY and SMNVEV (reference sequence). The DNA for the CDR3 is TGTGCCAGCAGTTTGGAGAAAGGTCAGCCCCAGCATTTT. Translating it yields CASSLEKGQPQHF.

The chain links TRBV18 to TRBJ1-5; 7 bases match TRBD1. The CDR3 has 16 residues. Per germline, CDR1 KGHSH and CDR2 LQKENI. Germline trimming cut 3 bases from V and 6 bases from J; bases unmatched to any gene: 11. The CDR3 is CASSPPGQAGRQPQHF. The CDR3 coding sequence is TGTGCCAGCTCACCGCCCGGACAGGCCGGCCGTCAGCCCCAGCATTTT.

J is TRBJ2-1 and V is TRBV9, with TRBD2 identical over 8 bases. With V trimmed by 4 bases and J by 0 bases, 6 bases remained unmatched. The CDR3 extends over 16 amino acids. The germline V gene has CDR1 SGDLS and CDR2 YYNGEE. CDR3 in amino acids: CASSLAGRSSYNEQFF. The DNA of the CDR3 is TGTGCCAGCAGCCTAGCGGGTCGCAGCTCCTACAATGAGCAGTTCTTC.

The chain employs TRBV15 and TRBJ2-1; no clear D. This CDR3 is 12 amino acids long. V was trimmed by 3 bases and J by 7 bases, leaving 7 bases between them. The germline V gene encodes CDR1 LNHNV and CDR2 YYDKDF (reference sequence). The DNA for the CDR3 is TGTGCCACCAGCAGTGTTCGGAATGAGCAGTTCTTC. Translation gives CATSSVRNEQFF.

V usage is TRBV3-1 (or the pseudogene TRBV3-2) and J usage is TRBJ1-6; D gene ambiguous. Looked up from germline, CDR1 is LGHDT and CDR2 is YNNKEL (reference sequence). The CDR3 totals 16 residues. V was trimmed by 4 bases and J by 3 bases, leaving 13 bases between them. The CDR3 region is CASSPARSIYNSPLHF. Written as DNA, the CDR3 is TGTGCCAGCAGCCCAGCCAGGTCGATCTATAATTCACCCCTCCACTTT.

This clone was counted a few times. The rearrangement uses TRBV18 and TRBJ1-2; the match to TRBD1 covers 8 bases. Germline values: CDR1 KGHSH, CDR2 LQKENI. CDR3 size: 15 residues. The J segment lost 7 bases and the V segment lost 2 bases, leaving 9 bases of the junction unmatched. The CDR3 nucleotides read TGTGCCAGCTCACCAGACGGACAGGGTAGAGGTGGCTACACCTTC. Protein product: CASSPDGQGRGGYTF.

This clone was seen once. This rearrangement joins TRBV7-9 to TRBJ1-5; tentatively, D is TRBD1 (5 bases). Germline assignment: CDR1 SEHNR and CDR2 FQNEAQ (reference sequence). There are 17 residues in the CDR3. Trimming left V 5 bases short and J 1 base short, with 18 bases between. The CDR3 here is CASSATTPGLSNQPQHF. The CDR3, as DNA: TGTGCCAGCAGCGCGACGACGCCAGGGTTGAGCAATCAGCCCCAGCATTTT.

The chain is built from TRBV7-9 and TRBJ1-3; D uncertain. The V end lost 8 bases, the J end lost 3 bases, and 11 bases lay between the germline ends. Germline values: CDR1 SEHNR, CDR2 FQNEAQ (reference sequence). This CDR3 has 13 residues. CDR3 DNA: TGTGCCAGCGAGGCGGGGATTGGAAACACCATATATTTT. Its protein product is CASEAGIGNTIYF.

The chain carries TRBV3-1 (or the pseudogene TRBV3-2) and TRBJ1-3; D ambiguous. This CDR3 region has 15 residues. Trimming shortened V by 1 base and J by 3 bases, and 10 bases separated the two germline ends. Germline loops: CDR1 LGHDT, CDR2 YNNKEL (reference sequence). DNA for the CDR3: TGTGCCAGCAGCCAAGCGCGAGGGAGTGGAAACACCATATATTTT. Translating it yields CASSQARGSGNTIYF.

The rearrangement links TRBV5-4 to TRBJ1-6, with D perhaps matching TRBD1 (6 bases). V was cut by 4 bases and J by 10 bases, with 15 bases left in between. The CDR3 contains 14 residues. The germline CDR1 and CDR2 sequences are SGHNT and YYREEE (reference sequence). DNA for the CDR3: TGTGCCAGCAGCGCCGAAAGGACAGACTCACCCCTCCACTTT. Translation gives CASSAERTDSPLHF.